The 16 T cell receptor beta chains below come from one sample, sequenced in a study of blood T cells in healthy people across ages (dated by TCRdb to between 2014 and 2017). Libraries were built with 5' RACE. Sequencing was carried out with an Illumina HiSeq 2500. A second PCR of about 6 to 12 cycles was performed with a sample-barcoded 5' primer and a J-beta primer mix. TCRdb ran its own pipeline on the public reads, namely fastp trimming at Q25 and MiXCR clone calling, and kept in-frame beta chains. Duplicate CDR3 protein sequences are folded into a single record with the most common DNA and genes. This sample is represented by roughly 1,800,000 distinct CDR3 sequences; just under 50% of them were singletons. Approximately 2% of the sample rests with the top ten. The specimen was blood. The receptors originated from a woman aged 40-49 years in good health.

This chain links TRBV6-2 or TRBV6-3 with TRBJ1-2, with 10 bases fitting TRBD1. The CDR3 consists of 15 residues. Germline CDR1 is MNHEY and CDR2 is SVGEGT. V lost 2 bases, J lost 6 bases, and 6 bases stayed unmatched. The CDR3 protein is CASSYGVGTGDGYTF. DNA of the CDR3: TGTGCCAGCAGTTACGGCGTTGGGACAGGGGATGGCTACACCTTC.

This clonotype has more than one count but fewer than ten. This chain uses TRBV4-2 with TRBJ1-1; D perhaps matches TRBD1 (5 bases). V was pared by 0 bases and J by 3 bases, with 5 bases between. The CDR3 has 13 amino acids. In germline, CDR1 is LGHNA, CDR2 YNFKEQ. The CDR3 region is CASSQEGDTEAFF. CDR3 in DNA: TGTGCCAGCAGCCAAGAGGGGGACACTGAAGCTTTCTTT.

In regard to this clonotype: One end of the junction varies from germline; a read error may be responsible. The chain joins TRBV12-3 or TRBV12-4 to TRBJ2-2, with D maybe TRBD2 (6 bases). The CDR3 extends over 14 amino acids. CDR3 DNA sequence: TGTGCCAGCACTTTACGACGGGGGAGGGGGGAGCTGTTTTTT. Translated, it gives CASTLRRGRGELFF.

This clonotype has a handful of counts. V and J are TRBV4-3 and TRBJ2-7; 7 bases are a match to TRBD1. Trimming at V came to 1 base and at J to 5 bases, leaving 8 bases not matched to a gene. Germline lookup yields CDR1 LGHNA and CDR2 YSLEER. The CDR3 totals 15 residues. CDR3 sequence reads: CASSQGARGLNEQYF. CDR3 DNA sequence: TGCGCCAGCAGCCAAGGGGCCAGGGGGTTGAACGAGCAGTACTTC.

This chain joins TRBV13 and TRBJ2-7, with 11 bases lining up with TRBD1. With 5 bases clipped from V and 2 bases from J, the junction kept 8 bases outside the gene matches. Germline CDR1 is PRHDT and CDR2 is FYEKMQ (reference sequence). There are 16 residues in the CDR3. The CDR3 region is CASSDRTGGLPYEQYF. The CDR3 nucleotides read TGTGCCAGCAGCGACCGGACAGGGGGCCTCCCCTACGAGCAGTACTTC.

The chain uses TRBV6-5 and TRBJ2-7; D is unclear. Germline loops: CDR1 MNHEY, CDR2 SVGAGI. V lost 7 bases, J lost 2 bases, and 18 bases lay in between. The CDR3 spans 15 residues. CDR3 sequence reads: CASKRPPMCTYEQYF. CDR3 bases: TGTGCCAGCAAACGCCCCCCGATGTGTACCTACGAGCAGTACTTC.

The genes are TRBV4-2 and TRBJ2-3; the match to TRBD2 covers 7 bases. The J segment lost 5 bases and the V segment lost 0 bases, leaving 8 bases of the junction unmatched. CDR3 length: 16 residues. In germline, CDR1 is LGHNA, CDR2 YNFKEQ. The CDR3 loop reads CASSQDQRGDIDTQYF. The CDR3 bases are TGTGCCAGCAGCCAAGACCAACGGGGGGATATAGATACGCAGTATTTT.

Comments on this clonotype: Just one base apart from a much larger clone, this may be a read error. The chain carries TRBV29-1 and TRBJ2-1; 9 nucleotides align to TRBD1. This CDR3 spans 15 amino acids. Per the germline V gene, CDR1 is SQVTM and CDR2 is ANQGSEA. CDR3 residues: CRVEDRDRVGNEQFF. CDR3 DNA sequence: TGCCGCGTTGAAGATCGGGACAGGGTAGGCAATGAGCAGTTCTTC.

As concerns this clonotype: Without the conserved terminal phenylalanine or tryptophan, this CDR3 likely stems from a read error. The chain combines TRBV4-1 with TRBJ2-1, with D perhaps TRBD2 (6 bases). Germline V gives CDR1 MGHRA, CDR2 YSYEKL. Deletions cut 3 bases from V and 4 bases from J, with 19 bases between. This CDR3 region has 17 residues. The CDR3 nucleotides read TGCGCCAGCAGCCACTACGATGGCGGGGAGCATTACAATGAGCAGTTCTTA. Translation gives CASSHYDGGEHYNEQFL.

This sequence joins TRBV4-2 and TRBJ1-6; D is uncertain. With 3 bases removed from V and 7 bases from J, the gap between germline ends came to 10 bases. The CDR3 is 14 residues long. The germline gives CDR1 LGHNA, CDR2 YNFKEQ. The chain's CDR3 is CASSQAEGNSPLHF. The CDR3 DNA sequence: TGTGCCAGCAGCCAGGCCGAAGGGAATTCACCCCTCCACTTT.

The V and J genes are TRBV4-2 and TRBJ2-6, with 7 nucleotides matching TRBD1. CDR3 length: 15 residues. Germline CDR1 and CDR2: LGHNA and YNFKEQ. Trimming at V came to 4 bases and at J to 4 bases, leaving 4 bases not matched to a gene. DNA of the CDR3: TGTGCCAGCAGCCCCACAGGGGAGGGGGCCAACGTCCTGACTTTC. As protein: CASSPTGEGANVLTF.

V gene TRBV4-3 combines with J gene TRBJ2-4, with D perhaps TRBD1 (6 bases). The last part of the DNA fits TRBJ2-5 better; the J call may be wrong. The germline CDR1 and CDR2 sequences are LGHNA and YSLEER. The CDR3 length is 16 residues. CDR3 nucleotides: TGCGCCAGCAGCGTCCGCTTGGCCAGGGGTCAGGAGACCCAGTACTTC. It encodes CASSVRLARGQETQYF.

The J gene is TRBJ2-2, the V gene TRBV7-2; D not certain. Germline V gives CDR1 SGHTA, CDR2 FQGNSA. V was trimmed by 1 base and J by 0 bases, leaving 9 bases between them. This CDR3 contains 16 residues. The CDR3 sequence: CASSLGPRTNTGELFF. The CDR3 DNA follows: TGTGCCAGCAGCTTAGGCCCTCGAACGAACACCGGGGAGCTGTTTTTT.

The chain joins TRBV20-1 to TRBJ1-1; no firm D call. V was clipped by 4 bases and J by 2 bases, with 5 bases between them. Germline CDR1 DFQATT, CDR2 SNEGSKA (reference sequence). The CDR3 is 11 amino acids. CDR3 protein: CSATQNTEAFF. The CDR3 DNA reads TGCAGTGCTACCCAAAACACTGAAGCTTTCTTT.

The gene calls are TRBV7-8 and TRBJ2-7; D not certain. Germline V gives CDR1 SGHVS, CDR2 FQNEAQ. V was clipped by 1 base and J by 2 bases, with 12 bases between them. The CDR3 extends over 15 amino acids. CDR3 bases: TGTGCCAGCAGCTTAGTTATTTCCGGGCCCTACGAGCAGTACTTC. Translated, it gives CASSLVISGPYEQYF.

In this sample, this clonotype turned up a few times. The J gene is TRBJ2-5, the V gene TRBV14, with 7 bases fitting TRBD2. This CDR3 comprises 15 residues. Per germline, CDR1 SGHDN and CDR2 FVKESK. V shed 3 bases and J 5 bases; nucleotides not matched to a gene: 9. The CDR3 reads CASSHLGTTLETQYF. The CDR3 region has the DNA TGTGCCAGCAGCCATTTGGGGACTACTCTGGAGACCCAGTACTTC.